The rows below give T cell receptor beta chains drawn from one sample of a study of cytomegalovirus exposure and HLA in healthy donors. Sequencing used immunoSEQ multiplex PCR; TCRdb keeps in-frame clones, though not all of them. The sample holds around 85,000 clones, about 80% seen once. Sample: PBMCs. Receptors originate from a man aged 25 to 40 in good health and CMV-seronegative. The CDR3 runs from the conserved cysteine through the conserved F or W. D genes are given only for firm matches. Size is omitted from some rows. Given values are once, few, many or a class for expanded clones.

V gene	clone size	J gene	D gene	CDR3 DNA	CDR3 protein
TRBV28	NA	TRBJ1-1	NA	TGTGCCAGCAGTGAGGTACGAAAGGGAGGGACTGAAGCTTTCTTT	CASSEVRKGGTEAFF
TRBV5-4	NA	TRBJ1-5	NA	TGTGCCAGCAGCTTGGCGGGGGTAAATCAGCCCCAGCATTTT	CASSLAGVNQPQHF
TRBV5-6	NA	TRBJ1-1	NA	TGTGCCAGCAGCTCCGGACAGCTGGCTTTCTTT	CASSSGQLAFF
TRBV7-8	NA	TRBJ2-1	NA	TGTGCCAGCAGCTTAGAATGGTCGGGTAATGAGCAGTTCTTC	CASSLEWSGNEQFF
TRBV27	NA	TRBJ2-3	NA	TGTGCCAGCTTTAAAAGCGTCACTGTCACAGATACGCAGTATTTT	CASFKSVTVTDTQYF
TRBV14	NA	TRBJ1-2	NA	TGTGCCAGCAGCCAAGATCGCAGGGCATATGGCTACACCTTC	CASSQDRRAYGYTF
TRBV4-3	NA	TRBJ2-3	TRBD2	TGCGCCAGCAGCCAGGAGACTAGCGCACTCACAGATACGCAGTATTTT	CASSQETSALTDTQYF
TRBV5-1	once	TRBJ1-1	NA	TGCGCCAGCAGAGCGGGGGCCGCAGGACTTGAAGCTTTCTTT	CASRAGAAGLEAFF
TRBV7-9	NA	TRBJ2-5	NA	TGTGCCAGCAGCTCCGAAGAGACCCAGTACTTC	CASSSEETQYF
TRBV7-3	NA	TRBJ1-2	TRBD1	TGTGCCAGCAGCCTAGGGACAGGCCAAAGATATCACTTC	CASSLGTGQRYHF
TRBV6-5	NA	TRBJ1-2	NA	TGTGCCAGCAGTTACGCGGACATTTCTGTCTATGGCTACACCTTC	CASSYADISVYGYTF
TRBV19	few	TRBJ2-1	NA	TGTGCTACTCGGAGCAATGAGCAGTTCTTC	CATRSNEQFF
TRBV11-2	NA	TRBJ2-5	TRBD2	TGTGCCAGCAGCCCTATGCAAGCGGGGGAAGAGACCCAGTACTTC	CASSPMQAGEETQYF
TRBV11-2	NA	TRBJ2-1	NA	TGTGCCAGCAGCGCAGAACAGGGCGCGCAGTTCTTC	CASSAEQGAQFF
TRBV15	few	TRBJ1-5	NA	TGTGCCACCAGCCGGGACACAAATCAGCCCCAGCATTTT	CATSRDTNQPQHF
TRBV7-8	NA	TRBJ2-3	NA	TGTGCCAGCAGCCATCGCTACAGGGAAATTCCAGATACGCAGTATTTT	CASSHRYREIPDTQYF
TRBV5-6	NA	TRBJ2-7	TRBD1	TGTGCCAGCAGCCCCGGACAGGGTCTCGAGCAGTACTTC	CASSPGQGLEQYF
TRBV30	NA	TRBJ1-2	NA	TGTGCCAACCTTCGTGTGGGAGGCAGCGGCTACACCTTC	CANLRVGGSGYTF
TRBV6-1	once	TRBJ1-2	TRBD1	TGTGCCAGCAGTGAACCGGGACAGGGGATCTATGGCTACACCTTC	CASSEPGQGIYGYTF
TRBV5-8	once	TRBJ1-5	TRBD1	TGTGCCAGCAGCTTGGTGACAGGGGGAGGATATAGCAATCAGCCCCAGCATTTT	CASSLVTGGGYSNQPQHF
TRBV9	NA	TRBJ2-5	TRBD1	TGTGCCAGCAGCGTAGAAGGGACAGAAGAGACCCAGTACTTC	CASSVEGTEETQYF
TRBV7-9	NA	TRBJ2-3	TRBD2	TGTGCCAGCAGCAGGACTAGCGGGAGGGCCGAAATAGGAGATACGCAGTATTTT	CASSRTSGRAEIGDTQYF
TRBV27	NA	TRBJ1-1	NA	TGTGCCAGCAGTTTAGTAGGGGAGGCTGAAGCTTTCTTT	CASSLVGEAEAFF
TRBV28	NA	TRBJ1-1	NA	TGTGCCAGCAGCCGGGGCGGGGGAACGGCTTTCTTT	CASSRGGGTAFF
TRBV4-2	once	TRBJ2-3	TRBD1	TGTGCCAGCAGCCCTGGACAGGCCCCAGATACGCAGTATTTT	CASSPGQAPDTQYF
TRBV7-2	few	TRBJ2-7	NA	TGTGCCAGCAGCCCCACAGGCCCCTACGAGCAGTACTTC	CASSPTGPYEQYF
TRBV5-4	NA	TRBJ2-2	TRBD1	TGTGCCAGCAGAGGACAGGGAATGAGGACCGGGGAGCTGTTTTTT	CASRGQGMRTGELFF
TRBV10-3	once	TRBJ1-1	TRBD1	TGTGCCATCAGTGAGTCGGGACAGACCCTGAACACTGAAGCTTTCTTT	CAISESGQTLNTEAFF
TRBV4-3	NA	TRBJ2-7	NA	TGCGCCAGCAGCCAAGATCTTACTAGCTTATTTTACGAGCAGTACTTC	CASSQDLTSLFYEQYF
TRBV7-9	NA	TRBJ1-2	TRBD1	TGTGCCAGCAGCTTAGACTCAGGACAGGGGGGTCGCTGCACCTTC	CASSLDSGQGGRCTF
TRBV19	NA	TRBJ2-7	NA	TGTGCCAGTAGTGGGCCCTCCTACGAGCAGTACTTC	CASSGPSYEQYF
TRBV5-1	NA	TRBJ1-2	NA	TGCGCCAGCAGCTTGGACGGGAATCCGGGCTACACCTTC	CASSLDGNPGYTF
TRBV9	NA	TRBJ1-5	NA	TGTGCCAGCAGCGGCTGGAGCGCAGATCAGCCCCAGCATTTT	CASSGWSADQPQHF
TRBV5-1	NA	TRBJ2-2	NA	TGCGCCAGCAGCTCCACAATCGGGGAGCTGTTTTTT	CASSSTIGELFF